Described below is a single T cell receptor beta chain sequence and its context. Its target is unknown. These data come from a study of cytomegalovirus exposure and HLA in healthy donors. Study results and limitations: Most subjects' HLA-A and HLA-B alleles were reportedly predicted from TCR beta sequences. In vitro, a few CMV-associated chains proved specific for CMV antigens.

The PCR employed 60 Vbeta primers together with 13 Jbeta primers. Produced via immunoSEQ multiplex PCR; TCRdb's table is partial and in-frame only. The repertoire holds 200,000 or so clones, with 65% to 90% as singletons. The sequenced sample consisted of PBMCs. The origin of this receptor is a girl aged 5 to 17 in good health and CMV-seronegative.

In DNA, the CDR3 is TGTGCCAGCAGCCTTACCGGGACAGGGGCCCAAGGACTGTTTTTT. This gives the protein CASSLTGTGAQGLFF. This chain uses TRBV7-2 with TRBJ1-4, with 10 nucleotides matching TRBD1. From germline, CDR1 is SGHTA and CDR2 FQGNSA. V gave up 5 bases and J gave up 13 bases; unmatched junction bases: 13. There are 15 residues in the CDR3.